This record concerns one T cell receptor (beta chain) sequence. Germline CDR1 is MDHEN and CDR2 is SYDVKM. Trimming removed 3 bases at V and 0 bases at J, with 20 bases between. The CDR3 sequence is 18 residues long. The data were taken from a study of cytomegalovirus exposure and HLA in healthy donors. PCR used 60 Vbeta primers and 13 Jbeta primers. Produced via immunoSEQ multiplex PCR; TCRdb's table is partial and in-frame only. The table includes tens of thousands of clones, more than 55% detected once. Sequences were obtained from PBMCs. The rearrangement links TRBV28 to TRBJ1-1; TRBD1 is a possible D gene (6 bases). This clonotype was sampled from a woman in her 50s in good health and CMV-seropositive. CDR3 amino acids: CASSFPGNTGTLNTEAFF. The CDR3 DNA is TGTGCCAGCAGTTTTCCGGGGAACACCGGGACACTGAACACTGAAGCTTTCTTT.